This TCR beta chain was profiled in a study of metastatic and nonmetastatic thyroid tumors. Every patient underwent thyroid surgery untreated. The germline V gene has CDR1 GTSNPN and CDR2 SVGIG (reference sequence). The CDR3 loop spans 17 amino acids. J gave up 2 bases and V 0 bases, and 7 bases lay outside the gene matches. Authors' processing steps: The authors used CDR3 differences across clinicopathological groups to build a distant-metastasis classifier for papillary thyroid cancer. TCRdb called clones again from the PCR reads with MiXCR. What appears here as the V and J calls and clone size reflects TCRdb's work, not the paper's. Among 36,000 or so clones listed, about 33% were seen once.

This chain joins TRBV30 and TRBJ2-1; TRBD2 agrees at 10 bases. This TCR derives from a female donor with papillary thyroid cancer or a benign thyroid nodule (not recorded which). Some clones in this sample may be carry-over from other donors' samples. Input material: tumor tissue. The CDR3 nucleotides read TGTGCCTGGAGTGTATCCCGGACTAGCGGAGCCTACAATGAGCAGTTCTTC. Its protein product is CAWSVSRTSGAYNEQFF.